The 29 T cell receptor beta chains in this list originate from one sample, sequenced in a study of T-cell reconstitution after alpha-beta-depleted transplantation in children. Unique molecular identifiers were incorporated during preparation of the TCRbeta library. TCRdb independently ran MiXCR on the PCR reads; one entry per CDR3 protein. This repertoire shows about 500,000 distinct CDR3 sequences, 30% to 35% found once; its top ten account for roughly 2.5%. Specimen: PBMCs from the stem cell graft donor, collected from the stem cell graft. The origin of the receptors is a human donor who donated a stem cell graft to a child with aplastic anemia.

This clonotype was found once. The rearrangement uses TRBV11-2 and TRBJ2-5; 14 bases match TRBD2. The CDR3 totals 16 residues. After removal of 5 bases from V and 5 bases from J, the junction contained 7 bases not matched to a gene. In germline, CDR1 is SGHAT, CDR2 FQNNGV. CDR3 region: CASSPTGLAGVETQYF. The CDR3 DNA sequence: TGTGCCAGCAGCCCCACGGGACTAGCGGGAGTTGAGACCCAGTACTTC.

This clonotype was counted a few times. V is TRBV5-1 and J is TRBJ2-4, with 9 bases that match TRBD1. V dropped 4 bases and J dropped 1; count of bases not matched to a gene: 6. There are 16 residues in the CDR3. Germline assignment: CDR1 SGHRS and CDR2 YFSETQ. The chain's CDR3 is CASSGGQGTAKNIQYF. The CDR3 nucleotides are TGCGCCAGCAGCGGGGGACAGGGTACTGCCAAAAACATTCAGTACTTC.

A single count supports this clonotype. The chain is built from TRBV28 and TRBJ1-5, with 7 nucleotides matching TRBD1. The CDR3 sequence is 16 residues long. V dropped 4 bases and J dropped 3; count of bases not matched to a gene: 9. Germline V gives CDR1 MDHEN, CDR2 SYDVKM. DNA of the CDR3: TGTGCCAGCAGTTACCATCCCAGGGGGGCCAATCAGCCCCAGCATTTT. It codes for CASSYHPRGANQPQHF.

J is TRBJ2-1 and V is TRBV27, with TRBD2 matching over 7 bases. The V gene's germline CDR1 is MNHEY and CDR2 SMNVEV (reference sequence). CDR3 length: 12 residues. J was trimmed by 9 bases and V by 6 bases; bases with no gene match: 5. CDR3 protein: CASSLGGVEQFF. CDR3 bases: TGTGCCAGCAGCTTGGGGGGGGTTGAGCAGTTCTTC.

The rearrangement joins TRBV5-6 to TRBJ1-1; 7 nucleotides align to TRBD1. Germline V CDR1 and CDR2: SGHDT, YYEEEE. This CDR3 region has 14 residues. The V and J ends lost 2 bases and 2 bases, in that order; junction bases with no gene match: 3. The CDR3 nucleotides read TGTGCCAGCAGCTTAGGGGGCTTCAACACTGAAGCTTTCTTT. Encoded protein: CASSLGGFNTEAFF.

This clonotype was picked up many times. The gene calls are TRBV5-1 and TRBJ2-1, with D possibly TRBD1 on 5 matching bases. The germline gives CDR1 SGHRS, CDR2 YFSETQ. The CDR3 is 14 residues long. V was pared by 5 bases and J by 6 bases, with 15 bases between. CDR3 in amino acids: CASRRTTQGNEQFF. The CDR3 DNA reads TGCGCCAGCAGGCGGACAACTCAAGGCAATGAGCAGTTCTTC.

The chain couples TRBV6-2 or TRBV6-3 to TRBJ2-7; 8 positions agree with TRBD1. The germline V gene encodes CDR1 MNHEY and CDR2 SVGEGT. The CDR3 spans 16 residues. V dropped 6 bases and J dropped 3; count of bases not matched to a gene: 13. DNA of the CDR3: TGTGCCAGCAGAACAATAGGACAGGGTCGCCGCTACGAGCAGTACTTC. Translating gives CASRTIGQGRRYEQYF.

The DNA for the CDR3 is TGCAGCGTTGCAGGGGGCCGGTATGGCTACACCTTC. This encodes CSVAGGRYGYTF. The gene calls are TRBV29-1 and TRBJ1-2, with 8 bases aligning to TRBD1. Germline trimming cut 4 bases from V and 5 bases from J; bases unmatched to any gene: 3. The CDR3 loop spans 12 amino acids. Germline values: CDR1 SQVTM, CDR2 ANQGSEA.

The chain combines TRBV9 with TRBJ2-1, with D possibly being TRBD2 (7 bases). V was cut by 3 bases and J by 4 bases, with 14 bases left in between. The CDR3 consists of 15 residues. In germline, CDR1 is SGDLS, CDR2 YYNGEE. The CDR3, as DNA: TGTGCCAGCAGCGCGAGGGGAGGGGGGTACAATGAGCAGTTCTTC. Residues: CASSARGGGYNEQFF. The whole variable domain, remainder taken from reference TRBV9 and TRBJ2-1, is DSGVTQTPKHLITATGQRVTLRCSPRSGDLSVYWYQQSLDQGLQFLIQYYNGEERAKGNILERFSAQQFPDLHSELNLSSLELGDSALYFCASSARGGGYNEQFFGPGTRLTVL.

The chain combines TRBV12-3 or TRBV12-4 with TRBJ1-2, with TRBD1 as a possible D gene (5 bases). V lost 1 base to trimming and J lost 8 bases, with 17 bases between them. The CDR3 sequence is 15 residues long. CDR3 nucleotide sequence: TGTGCCAGCAGTTTAGGTGCCGGGACTCCGGAGGGCTACACCTTC. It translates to CASSLGAGTPEGYTF.

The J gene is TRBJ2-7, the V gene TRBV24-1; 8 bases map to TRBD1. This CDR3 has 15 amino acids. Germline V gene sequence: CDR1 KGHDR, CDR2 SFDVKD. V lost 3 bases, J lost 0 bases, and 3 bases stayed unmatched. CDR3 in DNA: TGTGCCACCAGTGATGGGACAGGAATCTCCTACGAGCAGTACTTC. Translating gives CATSDGTGISYEQYF.

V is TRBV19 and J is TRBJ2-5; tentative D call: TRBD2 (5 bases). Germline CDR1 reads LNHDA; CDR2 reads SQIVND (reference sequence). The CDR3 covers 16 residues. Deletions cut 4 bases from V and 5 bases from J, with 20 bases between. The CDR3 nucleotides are TGTGCCAGTAGTAAGTTCACCAGCGGCGACTGGGAGACCCAGTACTTC. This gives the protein CASSKFTSGDWETQYF.

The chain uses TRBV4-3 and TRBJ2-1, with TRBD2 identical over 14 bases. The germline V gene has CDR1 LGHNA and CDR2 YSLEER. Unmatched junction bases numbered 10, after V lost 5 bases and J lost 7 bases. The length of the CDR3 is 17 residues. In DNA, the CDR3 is TGCGCCAGCAGCTCGGGCCCGGGACTAGCGGGAGATAATGAGCAGTTCTTC. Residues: CASSSGPGLAGDNEQFF.

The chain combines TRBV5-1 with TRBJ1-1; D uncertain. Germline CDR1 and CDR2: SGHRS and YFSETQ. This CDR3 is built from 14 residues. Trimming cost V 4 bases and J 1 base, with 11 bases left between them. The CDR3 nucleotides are TGCGCCAGCAGCCCGACACAGACGAACACTGAAGCTTTCTTT. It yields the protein CASSPTQTNTEAFF. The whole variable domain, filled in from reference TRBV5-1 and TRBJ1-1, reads KAGVTQTPRYLIKTRGQQVTLSCSPISGHRSVSWYQQTPGQGLQFLFEYFSETQRNKGNFPGRFSGRQFSNSRSEMNVSTLELGDSALYLCASSPTQTNTEAFFGQGTRLTVV.

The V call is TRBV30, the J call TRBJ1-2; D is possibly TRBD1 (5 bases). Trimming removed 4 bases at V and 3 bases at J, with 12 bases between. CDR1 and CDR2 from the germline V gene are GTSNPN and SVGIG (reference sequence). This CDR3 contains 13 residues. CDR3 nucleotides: TGTGCCTGGAAGACAGAGGCTTACTATGGCTACACCTTC. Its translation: CAWKTEAYYGYTF.

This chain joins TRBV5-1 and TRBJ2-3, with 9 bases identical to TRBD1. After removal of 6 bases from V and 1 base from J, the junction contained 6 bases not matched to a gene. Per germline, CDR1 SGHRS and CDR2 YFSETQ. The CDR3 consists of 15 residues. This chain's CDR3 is CASTRTGDGTDTQYF. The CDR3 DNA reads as TGCGCCAGCACCAGGACAGGGGATGGCACAGATACGCAGTATTTT.

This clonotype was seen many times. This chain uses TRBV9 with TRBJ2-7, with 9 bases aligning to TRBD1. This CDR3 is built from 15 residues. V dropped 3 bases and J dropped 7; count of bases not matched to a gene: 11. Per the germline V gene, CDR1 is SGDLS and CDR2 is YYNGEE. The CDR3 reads CASSASTGGMGEQYF. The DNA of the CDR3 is TGTGCCAGCAGCGCCTCCACAGGGGGCATGGGAGAGCAGTACTTC.

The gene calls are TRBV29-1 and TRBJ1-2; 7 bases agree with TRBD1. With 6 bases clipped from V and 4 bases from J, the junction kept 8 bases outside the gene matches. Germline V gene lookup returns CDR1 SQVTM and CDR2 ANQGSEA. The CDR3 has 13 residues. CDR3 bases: TGCAGCGTCCCCGTAGGGGGCGCCTATGGCTACACCTTC. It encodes CSVPVGGAYGYTF. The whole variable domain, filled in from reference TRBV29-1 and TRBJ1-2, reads SAVISQKPSRDICQRGTSLTIQCQVDSQVTMMFWYRQQPGQSLTLIATANQGSEATYESGFVIDKFPISRPNLTFSTLTVSNMSPEDSSIYLCSVPVGGAYGYTFGSGTRLTVV.

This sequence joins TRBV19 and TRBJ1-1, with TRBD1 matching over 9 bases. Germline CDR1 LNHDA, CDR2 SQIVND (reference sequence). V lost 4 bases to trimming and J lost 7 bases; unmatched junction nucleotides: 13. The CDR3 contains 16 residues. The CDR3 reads CASSTAGTGRLHEAFF. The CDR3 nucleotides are TGTGCCAGTAGTACAGCCGGGACAGGGCGCCTCCATGAAGCTTTCTTT.

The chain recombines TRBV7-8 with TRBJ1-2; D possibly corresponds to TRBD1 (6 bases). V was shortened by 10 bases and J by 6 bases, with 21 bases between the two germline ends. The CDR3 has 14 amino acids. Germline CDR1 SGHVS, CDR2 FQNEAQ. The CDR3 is CATGKREGVDGYTF. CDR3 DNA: TGTGCCACGGGGAAAAGGGAGGGGGTGGATGGCTACACCTTC. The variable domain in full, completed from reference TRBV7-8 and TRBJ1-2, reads GAGVSQSPRYKVAKRGQDVALRCDPISGHVSLFWYQQALGQGPEFLTYFQNEAQLDKSGLPSDRFFAERPEGSVSTLKIQRTQQEDSAVYLCATGKREGVDGYTFGSGTRLTVV.

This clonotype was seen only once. The CDR3 protein is CASRKGPTGELFF. The CDR3 nucleotides are TGTGCCAGCAGAAAGGGGCCCACCGGGGAGCTGTTTTTT. The genes are TRBV21-1 and TRBJ2-2; no DNA check was done on the table's D call, TRBD2. TRBV21-1 is recorded as a pseudogene. The CDR3 has 13 residues.

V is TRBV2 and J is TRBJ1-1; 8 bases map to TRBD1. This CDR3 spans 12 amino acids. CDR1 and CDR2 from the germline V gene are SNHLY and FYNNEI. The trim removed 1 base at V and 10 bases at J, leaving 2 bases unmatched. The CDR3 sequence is CASSEGTGRAFF. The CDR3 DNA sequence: TGTGCCAGCAGTGAAGGGACAGGGAGAGCTTTCTTT.

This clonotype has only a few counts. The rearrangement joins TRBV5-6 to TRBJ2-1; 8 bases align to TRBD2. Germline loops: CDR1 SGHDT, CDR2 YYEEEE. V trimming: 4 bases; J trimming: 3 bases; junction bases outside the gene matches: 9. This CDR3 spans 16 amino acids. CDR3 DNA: TGTGCCAGCAGCAGAGCCACTAGCGGAGTCTACAATGAGCAGTTCTTC. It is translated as CASSRATSGVYNEQFF. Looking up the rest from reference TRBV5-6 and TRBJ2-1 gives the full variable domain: DAGVTQSPTHLIKTRGQQVTLRCSPKSGHDTVSWYQQALGQGPQFIFQYYEEEERQRGNFPDRFSGHQFPNYSSELNVNALLLGDSALYLCASSRATSGVYNEQFFGPGTRLTVL.

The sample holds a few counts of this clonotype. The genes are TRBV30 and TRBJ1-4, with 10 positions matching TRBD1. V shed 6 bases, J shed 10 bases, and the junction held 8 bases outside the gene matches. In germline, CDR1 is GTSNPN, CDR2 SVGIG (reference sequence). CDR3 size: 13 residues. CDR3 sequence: CACRETGGGKLFF. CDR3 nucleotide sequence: TGTGCCTGCCGCGAGACAGGGGGCGGAAAACTGTTTTTT.

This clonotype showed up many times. DNA of the CDR3: TGTGCCAGCAGCTTAGTGGCTAGCGGGAGGGTAACTGAGCAGTTCTTC. It specifies CASSLVASGRVTEQFF. This chain connects TRBV7-2 to TRBJ2-1, with 12 nucleotides matching TRBD2. J gave up 9 bases and V 1 base, and 7 bases lay outside the gene matches. Germline CDR1 and CDR2: SGHTA and FQGNSA. The CDR3 length is 16 residues.

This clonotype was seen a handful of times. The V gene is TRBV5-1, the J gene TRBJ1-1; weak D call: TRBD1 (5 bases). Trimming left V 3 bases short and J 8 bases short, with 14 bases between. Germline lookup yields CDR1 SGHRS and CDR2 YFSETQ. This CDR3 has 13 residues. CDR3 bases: TGCGCCAGCAGCTCTACTCTCCGGGACGAAGCTTTCTTT. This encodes CASSSTLRDEAFF.

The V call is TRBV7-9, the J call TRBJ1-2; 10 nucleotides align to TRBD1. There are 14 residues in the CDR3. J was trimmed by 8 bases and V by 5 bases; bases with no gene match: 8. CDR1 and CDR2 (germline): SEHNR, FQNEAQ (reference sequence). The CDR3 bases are TGTGCCAGCAGCCCGGACAGGGGGAGTGTGGGCTACACCTTC. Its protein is CASSPDRGSVGYTF.

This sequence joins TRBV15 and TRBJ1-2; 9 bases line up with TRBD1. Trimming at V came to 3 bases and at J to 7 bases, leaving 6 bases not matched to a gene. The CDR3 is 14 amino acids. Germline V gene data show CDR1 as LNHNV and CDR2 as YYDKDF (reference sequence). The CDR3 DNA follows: TGTGCCACCAGCAGGGGACAGGGTTACGGTGGCTACACCTTC. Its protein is CATSRGQGYGGYTF.

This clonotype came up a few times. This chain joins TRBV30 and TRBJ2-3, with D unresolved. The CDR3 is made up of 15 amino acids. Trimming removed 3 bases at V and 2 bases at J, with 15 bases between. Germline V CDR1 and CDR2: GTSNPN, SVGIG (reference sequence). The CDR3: CAWRQEDPNTDTQYF. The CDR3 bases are TGTGCCTGGAGACAAGAGGACCCTAACACAGATACGCAGTATTTT. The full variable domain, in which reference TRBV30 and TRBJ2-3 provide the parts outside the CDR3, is SQTIHQWPATLVQPVGSPLSLECTVEGTSNPNLYWYRQAAGRGLQLLFYSVGIGQISSEVPQNLSASRPQDRQFILSSKKLLLSDSGFYLCAWRQEDPNTDTQYFGPGTRLTVL.